The rows below give T cell receptor beta chains drawn from one sample of a study of T-cell reconstitution after alpha-beta-depleted transplantation in children. Using its own MiXCR run on the PCR reads, TCRdb lists one record per CDR3 protein. The sample shows 400,000 to 500,000 distinct CDR3 sequences, 11% of them seen only once. The sample was PBMCs from the stem cell graft donor, taken from the stem cell graft. The receptors were gathered from a human donor who donated a stem cell graft to a child with acute myeloid leukemia. The CDR3 runs from the conserved cysteine through the conserved F or W. The D gene is left open where the match is weak. Where a row states a size, it is once, few, many or the class of an expanded clone; other rows omit it.

d_call: NA
v_call: TRBV6-2/TRBV6-3
clone_size: few
j_call: TRBJ2-1
cdr3_nt: TGTGCCAGCAGTTACTCAGGTAGTGGCGGCGTCAATGAGCAGTTCTTC
cdr3_aa: CASSYSGSGGVNEQFF

d_call: TRBD1
v_call: TRBV18
clone_size: NA
j_call: TRBJ1-5
cdr3_nt: TGTGCCAGCTCACGCGCAGGGGGCGCAAATCAGCCCCAGCATTTT
cdr3_aa: CASSRAGGANQPQHF

d_call: TRBD1
v_call: TRBV5-6
clone_size: NA
j_call: TRBJ2-7
cdr3_nt: TGTGCCAGCAGCTTGGTTGGGCGACAGGGTGGCGTCGAGCAGTACTTC
cdr3_aa: CASSLVGRQGGVEQYF

d_call: NA
v_call: TRBV6-5
clone_size: NA
j_call: TRBJ1-2
cdr3_nt: TGTGCCAGCCTTCAAACAGGGTTTGGCTACACCTTC
cdr3_aa: CASLQTGFGYTF

d_call: TRBD1
v_call: TRBV12-3/TRBV12-4
clone_size: NA
j_call: TRBJ2-1
cdr3_nt: TGTGCCAGCAGCGCCACGACAGGGAAAAACGTAAACAATGAGCAGTTCTTC
cdr3_aa: CASSATTGKNVNNEQFF

d_call: TRBD1
v_call: TRBV30
clone_size: once
j_call: TRBJ2-7
cdr3_nt: TGTGCCTGGAGTGGGGGCGGGACAGGGCATAGGGACGAGCAGTACTTC
cdr3_aa: CAWSGGGTGHRDEQYF

d_call: NA
v_call: TRBV5-1
clone_size: NA
j_call: TRBJ2-1
cdr3_nt: TGCGCCAGCAGCTTGCTGGGGAGTAACAATGAGCAGTTCTTC
cdr3_aa: CASSLLGSNNEQFF

d_call: NA
v_call: TRBV25-1
clone_size: few
j_call: TRBJ1-2
cdr3_nt: TGTGCCAGCAGTTGGCCGGGGGTAAAGAATGGCTACACCTTC
cdr3_aa: CASSWPGVKNGYTF

d_call: TRBD2
v_call: TRBV7-6
clone_size: NA
j_call: TRBJ2-1
cdr3_nt: TGTGCCAGCAGCTTTCTAGCGGGAGATGGGAATGAGCAGTTCTTC
cdr3_aa: CASSFLAGDGNEQFF

d_call: NA
v_call: TRBV5-1
clone_size: NA
j_call: TRBJ2-1
cdr3_nt: TGCGCCAGCAGCTCCATACAGGGAAAAAGCTACAATGAGCAGTTCTTC
cdr3_aa: CASSSIQGKSYNEQFF

d_call: TRBD1
v_call: TRBV5-4
clone_size: NA
j_call: TRBJ1-2
cdr3_nt: TGTGCCAGCAGCTTGGAAGGGGACAGTATCCTCCTCACCTTC
cdr3_aa: CASSLEGDSILLTF